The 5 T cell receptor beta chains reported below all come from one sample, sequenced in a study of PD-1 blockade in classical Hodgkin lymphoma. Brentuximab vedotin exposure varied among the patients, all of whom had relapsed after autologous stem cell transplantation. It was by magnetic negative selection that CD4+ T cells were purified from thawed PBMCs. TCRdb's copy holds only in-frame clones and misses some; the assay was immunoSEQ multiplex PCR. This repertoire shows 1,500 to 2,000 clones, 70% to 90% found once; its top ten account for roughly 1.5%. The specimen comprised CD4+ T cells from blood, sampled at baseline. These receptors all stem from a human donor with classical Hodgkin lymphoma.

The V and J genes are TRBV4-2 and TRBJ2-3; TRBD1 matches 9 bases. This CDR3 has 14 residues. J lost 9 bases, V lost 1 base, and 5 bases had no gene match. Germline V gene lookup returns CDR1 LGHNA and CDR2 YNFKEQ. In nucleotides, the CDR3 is TGTGCCAGCAGCCAAGTGGGACAGGGTGGAACGCAGTATTTT. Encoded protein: CASSQVGQGGTQYF.

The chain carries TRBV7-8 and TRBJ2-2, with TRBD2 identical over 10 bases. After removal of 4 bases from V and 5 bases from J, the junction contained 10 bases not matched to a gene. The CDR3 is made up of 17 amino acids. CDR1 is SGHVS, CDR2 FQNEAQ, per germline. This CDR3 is CASSSPSGGPMTGELFF. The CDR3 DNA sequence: TGTGCCAGCAGCTCGCCTAGCGGGGGCCCCATGACCGGGGAGCTGTTTTTT.

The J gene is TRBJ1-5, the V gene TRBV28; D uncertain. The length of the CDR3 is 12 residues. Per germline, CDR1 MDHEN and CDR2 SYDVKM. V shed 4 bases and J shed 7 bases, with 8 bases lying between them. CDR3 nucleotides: TGTGCCAGCAGTTCTCGGGGACAGCCCCAGCATTTT. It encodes CASSSRGQPQHF. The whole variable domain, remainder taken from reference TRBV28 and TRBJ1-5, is DVKVTQSSRYLVKRTGEKVFLECVQDMDHENMFWYRQDPGLGLRLIYFSYDVKMKEKGDIPEGYSVSREKKERFSLILESASTNQTSMYLCASSSRGQPQHFGDGTRLSIL.

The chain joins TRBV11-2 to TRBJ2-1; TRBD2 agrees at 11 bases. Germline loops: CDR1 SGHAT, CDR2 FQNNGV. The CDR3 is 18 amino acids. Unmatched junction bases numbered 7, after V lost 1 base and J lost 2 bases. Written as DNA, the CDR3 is TGTGCCAGCAGCTTAGTCCGAGGTAGCGGGGGGGCCTACAATGAGCAGTTCTTC. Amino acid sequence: CASSLVRGSGGAYNEQFF. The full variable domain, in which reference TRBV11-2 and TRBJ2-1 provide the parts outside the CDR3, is EAGVAQSPRYKIIEKRQSVAFWCNPISGHATLYWYQQILGQGPKLLIQFQNNGVVDDSQLPKDRFSAERLKGVDSTLKIQPAKLEDSAVYLCASSLVRGSGGAYNEQFFGPGTRLTVL.

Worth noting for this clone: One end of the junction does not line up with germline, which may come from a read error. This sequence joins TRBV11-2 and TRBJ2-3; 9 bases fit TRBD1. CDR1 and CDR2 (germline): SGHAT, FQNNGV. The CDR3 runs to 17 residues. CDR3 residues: CASSFITSGTGHRYAVF. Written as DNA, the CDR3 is TGTGCCAGCAGCTTTATAACCAGCGGGACAGGGCACAGATACGCAGTATTT.